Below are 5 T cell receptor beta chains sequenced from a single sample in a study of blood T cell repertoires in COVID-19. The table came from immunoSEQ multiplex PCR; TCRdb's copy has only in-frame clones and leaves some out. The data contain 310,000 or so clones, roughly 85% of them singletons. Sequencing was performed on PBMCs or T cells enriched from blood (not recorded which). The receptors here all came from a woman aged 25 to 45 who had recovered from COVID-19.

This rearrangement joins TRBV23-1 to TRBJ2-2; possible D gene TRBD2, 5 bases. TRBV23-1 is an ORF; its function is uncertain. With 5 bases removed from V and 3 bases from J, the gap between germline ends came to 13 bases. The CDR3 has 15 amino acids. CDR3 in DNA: TGCGCCAGCAGTAGAAGGGTGCGGGACACCGGGGAGCTGTTTTTT. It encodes CASSRRVRDTGELFF.

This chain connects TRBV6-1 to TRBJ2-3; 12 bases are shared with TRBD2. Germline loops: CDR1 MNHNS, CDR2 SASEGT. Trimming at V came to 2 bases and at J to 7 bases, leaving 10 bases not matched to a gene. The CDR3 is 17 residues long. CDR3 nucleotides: TGTGCCAGCAGTGAACTCCTAGCGGGGGGGGTTATGTATACGCAGTATTTT. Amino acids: CASSELLAGGVMYTQYF.

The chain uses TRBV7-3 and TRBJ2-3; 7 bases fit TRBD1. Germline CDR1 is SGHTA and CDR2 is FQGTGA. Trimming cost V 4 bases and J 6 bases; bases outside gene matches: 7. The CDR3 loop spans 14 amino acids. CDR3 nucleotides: TGTGCCAGCAGCTCCAGACAGGGCAGCGATACGCAGTATTTT. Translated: CASSSRQGSDTQYF.

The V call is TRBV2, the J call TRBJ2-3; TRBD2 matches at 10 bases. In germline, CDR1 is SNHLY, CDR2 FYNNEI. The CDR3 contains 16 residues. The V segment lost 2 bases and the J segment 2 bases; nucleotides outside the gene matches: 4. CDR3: CASSEWGLATTDTQYF. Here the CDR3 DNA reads TGTGCCAGCAGTGAATGGGGACTAGCGACCACAGATACGCAGTATTTT.

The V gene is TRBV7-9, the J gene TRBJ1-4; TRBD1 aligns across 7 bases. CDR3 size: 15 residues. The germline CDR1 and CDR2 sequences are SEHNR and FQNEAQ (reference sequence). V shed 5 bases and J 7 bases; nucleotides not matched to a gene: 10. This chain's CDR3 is CASSPPGTVGEKLFF. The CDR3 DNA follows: TGTGCCAGCAGCCCCCCCGGGACAGTGGGTGAAAAACTGTTTTTT.